This T cell receptor beta chain was profiled in a study of blood T cells in healthy people across ages (dated by TCRdb to the mid-2010s). Background on the whole study: In model experiments, roughly one uniquely barcoded TCR beta cDNA molecule per two T cells was captured by template switching. Four age groups were formed from the donors: young (average around 15 years), middle-aged (approximately 40), aged (62) and long-lived (about 75). To avoid experimental bias, donors of different ages were spread randomly across the sequencing lanes. Age-related changes in TCR beta repertoire diversity were measured in the study by deep sequencing normalized with unique cDNA molecular identifiers. Using the same blood draw, the study looked at two additional independent replicas of 1 million unique cDNA reads for two donors, one aged 18 to 30 and the other aged 80 or older.

V is reduced by 11 bases and J by 5 bases, leaving a spacing of 14 bases between them. Its CDR3 holds 12 amino acids, cysteine through phenylalanine. Just the 36-base CDR3 DNA is kept, in frame starting at base 1. To prepare the library, 5' RACE was applied. Sequencing took place on an Illumina HiSeq 2500. A second PCR of about 6 to 12 cycles was run with a J-beta primer mix and a sample-barcoded 5' primer. Each TCR beta cDNA molecule received a unique molecular identifier from a template-switch 5' adaptor carrying 12 random nucleotides. Each sample yielded at least 3 million CDR3-containing paired-end reads. All of the RNA was converted into first-strand cDNA using the Mint cDNA synthesis kit, with a TRBC-specific oligonucleotide serving as the primer. All cDNA was treated with uracil-DNA glycosylase and then went through a first 18-cycle PCR with the universal primers M1SS and BC2_uni_R. Processing in the source paper ran as follows. Normalization of each sample was performed by random selection of 1 million high-quality reads, each carrying a distinct molecular identifier. Reads with shared molecular identifiers were discarded instead of being binned into consensus sequences. CDR3 identification, clonotype clustering and error correction used MiTCR with a Q25 quality threshold and the strictest error-elimination algorithm. A nonparametric unseen species model with Euler transformation was used to estimate lower-bound total TCR beta diversity. TCRdb reanalyzed the raw reads on its own, using fastp at Q25 for trimming and MiXCR for clone calling, and kept in-frame beta chains. Each entry is one CDR3 protein sequence, shown with its most common DNA and genes. TCRdb's processing, not the study's, gives the V and J calls here. Across this sample there are 850,000 to 1,100,000 distinct CDR3 sequences, with 30% to 40% seen only once. The ten largest make up under 15% of the sample.

What the research found in general, with its limitations: Because donor CMV infection status was unknown, age-related changes in expanded clonotypes were potentially confounded. Compared with the aged group, the long-lived group had more naive CD4+ T cells, fewer expanded clones and increased TCR diversity, suggesting age selection. Estimates of total diversity based on one million sequenced T cells were considered lower bounds and underestimates. Observed TCR beta diversity correlated strongly with the percentage of naive T cells measured by flow cytometry. Conclusive comparison of naive and antigen-experienced compartments was prevented by the profiling of bulk unsorted PBMCs. Observed TCR beta diversity per million T cells fell roughly linearly with age, and a significant reduction was already apparent by age approximately 41.

The 35 to 40 donors, aged roughly 6 to 100 years, were systemically healthy Caucasian individuals from Russia. Each donor gave 8 to 10 milliliters of peripheral blood, drawn into EDTA-treated Vacutainer tubes. Ficoll-Paque density-gradient centrifugation was used to isolate PBMCs, with at least 7 million per sample. Trizol reagent was used to extract total RNA from PBMCs, with at least 6 micrograms per sample. For every donor, flow cytometry on a PBMC aliquot measured the percentage of naive CD45RAhigh/CD27high T cells. Note on this clonotype: The specificity of this receptor is unknown. No base quality values were provided; no much bigger clone lies one nucleotide off.

The TCR sequence derives from a man younger than 35 in good health. The sample consisted of blood. This chain joins TRBV12-3 or TRBV12-4 to TRBJ2-3; the best D guess is TRBD1, with 5 bases matching. The base sequence is TGTGCCGACAGTTTAGCAGGAGATACGCAGTATTTT. Translation gives CADSLAGDTQYF.